Listed here are 24 T cell receptor beta chains from one sample, sequenced in a study of tumor-infiltrating lymphocytes in localized non-small cell lung cancer. The data were produced by immunoSEQ multiplex PCR, yet TCRdb's version contains in-frame clones alone and is incomplete. The sample yields approximately 12,000 clones, 55% to 75% seen once. Sequenced sample: lung tumor tissue. The receptors originated from a human donor with non-small cell lung cancer.

This chain connects TRBV5-1 to TRBJ2-1; D call uncertain. Germline V CDR1 and CDR2: SGHRS, YFSETQ. The CDR3 runs 14 residues. The V and J ends lost 3 bases and 7 bases respectively, with 14 bases between them. The CDR3, as DNA: TGCGCCAGCAGCTCCCACATGAGGTCGAATGAGCAGTTCTTC. Encoded protein: CASSSHMRSNEQFF.

The V call is TRBV11-2, the J call TRBJ1-5; D may be TRBD1 (6 bases). The germline V and J ends were trimmed by 3 bases and 6 bases, with 15 bases remaining between them. This CDR3 contains 15 residues. Germline assignment: CDR1 SGHAT and CDR2 FQNNGV. CDR3 region: CASSLGGSGSQPQHF. The CDR3 bases are TGTGCCAGCAGCTTGGGGGGCTCAGGAAGTCAGCCCCAGCATTTT.

The chain carries TRBV30 and TRBJ2-6; D is possibly TRBD1 (6 bases). Between the trimmed V and J ends, which lost 3 bases and 2 bases, there was a span of 8 bases. Germline CDR1 is GTSNPN and CDR2 is SVGIG (reference sequence). The CDR3 has 14 residues. This chain's CDR3 is CAWRHRAGANVLTF. CDR3 DNA sequence: TGTGCCTGGAGGCACAGGGCTGGGGCCAACGTCCTGACTTTC. Based on the CDR3 plus reference TRBV30 and TRBJ2-6, the full variable domain is SQTIHQWPATLVQPVGSPLSLECTVEGTSNPNLYWYRQAAGRGLQLLFYSVGIGQISSEVPQNLSASRPQDRQFILSSKKLLLSDSGFYLCAWRHRAGANVLTFGAGSRLTVL.

The chain carries TRBV5-5 and TRBJ1-4, with a possible D match to TRBD1 (6 bases). Trimming took off 4 bases at V and 7 bases at J, with 23 bases between the two ends. The CDR3 contains 17 residues. Germline loops: CDR1 SGHKS, CDR2 YYEKEE (reference sequence). CDR3 coding DNA: TGTGCCAGCAGCCCGGAGGGGGACGGGGGGTTTTTTGAAAAACTGTTTTTT. This sequence encodes CASSPEGDGGFFEKLFF.

This chain links TRBV30 with TRBJ2-1; D is undetermined. Germline loops: CDR1 GTSNPN, CDR2 SVGIG (reference sequence). The CDR3 runs to 14 residues. The V gene lost 3 bases and the J gene lost 0 bases, with 9 bases spanning the gap. The CDR3 DNA sequence: TGTGCCTGGAGGCGCCTTAGCTCCTACAATGAGCAGTTCTTC. Translation gives CAWRRLSSYNEQFF.

Only a few counts were recorded for this clone. The CDR3 region has the DNA TGCAGCGTTAATAACCGGGCCTCAAGGAGTGGCTACACCTTC. It is translated as CSVNNRASRSGYTF. V gene TRBV29-1 combines with J gene TRBJ1-2; D uncertain. This CDR3 spans 14 amino acids. CDR1 SQVTM and CDR2 ANQGSEA come from the germline V gene. The germline V and J ends were trimmed by 5 bases and 7 bases, with 20 bases remaining between them. The full variable domain, completed using reference TRBV29-1 and TRBJ1-2, is SAVISQKPSRDICQRGTSLTIQCQVDSQVTMMFWYRQQPGQSLTLIATANQGSEATYESGFVIDKFPISRPNLTFSTLTVSNMSPEDSSIYLCSVNNRASRSGYTFGSGTRLTVV.

This clone was counted a single time. V and J are TRBV11-3 and TRBJ2-6; D is ambiguous. Between the trimmed V and J ends, which lost 5 bases and 5 bases, there was a span of 19 bases. From germline, CDR1 is SGHNT and CDR2 YENEEA. CDR3 length: 17 amino acids. This chain's CDR3 is CASSQKVRQSRANVLTF. CDR3 DNA: TGTGCCAGCAGCCAAAAAGTTCGACAAAGTCGGGCCAACGTCCTGACTTTC.

This chain joins TRBV28 and TRBJ1-2, with 7 bases matching TRBD1. Germline-derived CDR1 and CDR2 are MDHEN and SYDVKM. The V gene end was trimmed by 2 bases and the J gene end by 0 bases; junction bases not matched to a gene: 3. CDR3 length equals 15 residues. The CDR3 spells CASSLVDRTNYGYTF. Here the CDR3 DNA reads TGTGCCAGCAGTTTAGTGGACAGGACTAACTATGGCTACACCTTC.

The V call is TRBV7-2, the J call TRBJ2-5; 12 bases are shared with TRBD2. Per germline, CDR1 SGHTA and CDR2 FQGNSA. CDR3 length: 16 residues. Unmatched junction bases numbered 4, after V lost 1 base and J lost 4 bases. This CDR3 is CASSLVLAGGGETQYF. The CDR3 nucleotides are TGTGCCAGCAGCTTAGTACTAGCGGGAGGTGGAGAGACCCAGTACTTC.

The sample holds one count of this clone. The chain combines TRBV28 with TRBJ1-5; no firm D call. This CDR3 comprises 16 residues. V was pared by 2 bases and J by 2 bases, with 13 bases between. CDR1 MDHEN and CDR2 SYDVKM come from the germline V gene. In DNA, the CDR3 is TGTGCCAGCAGTTTAGTCCCTCCAGGTCGCAATCAGCCCCAGCATTTT. Translated: CASSLVPPGRNQPQHF.

The chain has TRBV7-2 and TRBJ2-3; D ambiguous. The CDR3 length is 15 residues. Trimming cost V 1 base and J 5 bases, with 13 bases left between them. CDR1 is SGHTA and CDR2 is FQGNSA in the germline V gene. CDR3 coding DNA: TGTGCCAGCAGCTTAGGGCCTGGGCTGGAAGATACGCAGTATTTT. It yields the protein CASSLGPGLEDTQYF.

V usage is TRBV28 and J usage is TRBJ2-7, with a weak D call TRBD2 (6 bases). CDR1 MDHEN and CDR2 SYDVKM come from the germline V gene. This CDR3 contains 14 residues. The V end lost 9 bases, the J end lost 5 bases, and 20 bases lay between the germline ends. The CDR3 here is CASCLSGGSHEQYF. The DNA of the CDR3 is TGTGCCAGTTGTTTATCAGGAGGGAGCCACGAGCAGTACTTC.

V is TRBV10-3 and J is TRBJ2-2; 7 bases line up with TRBD1. Germline lookup yields CDR1 ENHRY and CDR2 SYGVKD. Trimming removed 3 bases from V and 2 bases from J; junction bases left unmatched: 9. The CDR3 runs to 17 residues. The CDR3 DNA sequence: TGTGCCATCAGTGAATTTAGAGGGGGCTCAAACACCGGGGAGCTGTTTTTT. Its protein product is CAISEFRGGSNTGELFF.

J is TRBJ1-3 and V is TRBV6-5, with a tentative D call TRBD1 (5 bases). V was shortened by 2 bases and J by 3 bases, with 11 bases between the two germline ends. The V gene's germline CDR1 is MNHEY and CDR2 SVGAGI. The CDR3 sequence is 15 residues long. CDR3 protein: CASSYTQGRGNTIYF. In DNA form, the CDR3 reads TGTGCCAGCAGTTACACTCAGGGTCGTGGAAACACCATATATTTT.

This chain links TRBV18 with TRBJ1-5; D uncertain. This CDR3 comprises 12 residues. V was clipped by 8 bases and J by 3 bases, with 8 bases between them. Germline-derived CDR1 and CDR2 are KGHSH and LQKENI. This CDR3 is CASREANQPQHF. In DNA, the CDR3 is TGTGCCAGCAGGGAGGCCAATCAGCCCCAGCATTTT. Combining the CDR3 with reference TRBV18 and TRBJ1-5 gives the whole variable domain NAGVMQNPRHLVRRRGQEARLRCSPMKGHSHVYWYRQLPEEGLKFMVYLQKENIIDESGMPKERFSAEFPKEGPSILRIQQVVRGDSAAYFCASREANQPQHFGDGTRLSIL.

The gene calls are TRBV2 and TRBJ2-7; no clear D gene. Germline CDR1 is SNHLY and CDR2 is FYNNEI. The CDR3 is made up of 12 amino acids. V was trimmed by 8 bases and J by 6 bases, leaving 14 bases between them. The CDR3 reads CASGEDPPEQYF. DNA for the CDR3: TGTGCCAGCGGAGAGGACCCGCCCGAGCAGTACTTC.

This rearrangement joins TRBV18 to TRBJ2-7, with a tentative D call TRBD2 (6 bases). In germline, CDR1 is KGHSH, CDR2 LQKENI. This CDR3 region has 11 residues. V was shortened by 8 bases and J by 3 bases, with 8 bases between the two germline ends. As DNA, the CDR3 is TGTGCCAGCGGGGAGGTCTACGAGCAGTACTTC. It codes for CASGEVYEQYF.

Within the sample, this clone is large. J is TRBJ2-7 and V is TRBV6-6; D assignment may be TRBD1 or TRBD2 (5 bases each). Germline lookup yields CDR1 MNHNY and CDR2 SVGAGI (reference sequence). The CDR3 consists of 14 residues. Between the trimmed V and J ends, which lost 5 bases and 5 bases, there was a span of 16 bases. The DNA for the CDR3 is TGTGCCAGCAGTCCACGGGACCGTCCACACGAGCAGTACTTC. Its protein is CASSPRDRPHEQYF.

The gene calls are TRBV6-5 and TRBJ2-7; no definite D call. Germline V gene lookup returns CDR1 MNHEY and CDR2 SVGAGI. V was trimmed by 6 bases and J by 1 base, leaving 10 bases between them. CDR3 length equals 13 residues. The CDR3 spells CASSLGRSYEQYF. The CDR3 DNA follows: TGTGCCAGCAGCCTCGGACGGTCCTACGAGCAGTACTTC.

The chain joins TRBV5-6 to TRBJ2-5; D gene unclear. Trimming pared 0 bases from V and 2 bases from J, leaving 8 bases between. This CDR3 has 14 residues. Germline values: CDR1 SGHDT, CDR2 YYEEEE. In DNA, the CDR3 is TGTGCCAGCAGCTTGGACAGCTTACAAGAGACCCAGTACTTC. Amino acid sequence: CASSLDSLQETQYF.

V usage is TRBV7-2 and J usage is TRBJ2-5; D not resolved. Trimming removed 5 bases from V and 5 bases from J, with 12 bases in between. Per germline, CDR1 SGHTA and CDR2 FQGNSA. The length of the CDR3 is 13 residues. DNA for the CDR3: TGTGCCAGCAGCACAGCTGAGGTGGAGACCCAGTACTTC. It yields the protein CASSTAEVETQYF.

This chain joins TRBV5-1 and TRBJ2-1, with 9 bases fitting TRBD2. This CDR3 is 17 amino acids long. The J segment lost 5 bases and the V segment lost 1 base, leaving 10 bases of the junction unmatched. Per the germline V gene, CDR1 is SGHRS and CDR2 is YFSETQ. The CDR3 DNA reads TGCGCCAGCAGCTTGTCGGGACTAGCCGCCATCCACAATGAGCAGTTCTTC. Encoded protein: CASSLSGLAAIHNEQFF.

This clone was counted between two and nine times. The chain combines TRBV15 with TRBJ1-5, with TRBD1 identical over 10 bases. Germline-derived CDR1 and CDR2 are LNHNV and YYDKDF (reference sequence). This CDR3 has 17 residues. V lost 1 base, J lost 2 bases, and 5 bases stayed unmatched. The CDR3 protein is CATSRARQGAGNQPQHF. The CDR3 nucleotides are TGTGCCACCAGCAGAGCCCGACAGGGGGCGGGCAATCAGCCCCAGCATTTT.

V gene TRBV18 combines with J gene TRBJ1-1, with unresolved D. V lost 3 bases and J 7 bases, leaving 9 bases between the germline ends. CDR1 and CDR2 (germline): KGHSH, LQKENI. The CDR3 loop spans 12 amino acids. In DNA, the CDR3 is TGTGCCAGCTCACCCAGCGGTGATGAAGCTTTCTTT. Its translation is CASSPSGDEAFF.